This T cell receptor (beta chain) was captured in a study of human T cells and chemical hapten exposure. Study results and caveats: Alopecia was present in the donors, so their immune response may differ from healthy people's.

This clonotype was picked up many times. The antigen is not known. The CDR3 extends over 17 amino acids. Trimming cost V 3 bases and J 0 bases; bases outside gene matches: 8. Per germline, CDR1 SGHRS and CDR2 YFSETQ. From the RACE reads, TCRdb called clonotypes with MiXCR, one entry per CDR3 protein. The table has 380,000 or so distinct CDR3 sequences, around 5% seen once; the top ten hold over 7%. Time point indicated: pre-sensitization, week 0. Treatment in this sample: therapeutic diphenylcyclopropenone sensitization with weekly scalp DPC. This clonotype was obtained from a woman aged 18-30 years with alopecia areata. Some clones in this sample may be carry-over from other donors' samples. The chain is built from TRBV5-1 and TRBJ1-1; 10 bases are shared with TRBD1. The specimen was whole blood, collected in connection with sensitization to the hapten diphenylcyclopropenone (DPC). DNA for the CDR3: TGCGCCAGCAGCTCCGGGGACAGGGGTTCCCTGAACACTGAAGCTTTCTTT. As protein: CASSSGDRGSLNTEAFF. The entire variable domain, with the rest obtained from reference TRBV5-1 and TRBJ1-1, is as follows: KAGVTQTPRYLIKTRGQQVTLSCSPISGHRSVSWYQQTPGQGLQFLFEYFSETQRNKGNFPGRFSGRQFSNSRSEMNVSTLELGDSALYLCASSSGDRGSLNTEAFFGQGTRLTVV.